The 21 T cell receptor beta chains below all came from one sample that was sequenced in a study of CD8+ T cells in alopecia areata. Investigators isolated RNA and reverse transcribed it into cDNA to act as the sequencing template. The protocol was immunoSEQ multiplex PCR, while the TCRdb copy is restricted to in-frame clones and leaves out a portion. Altogether approximately 89,000 clones are present, roughly 47% being singletons, with the ten largest covering approximately 0.79%. The material sequenced was CD4+ T cells sorted from blood. These receptors came from a human donor with alopecia areata.

This clone was found a few times. The chain recombines TRBV29-1 with TRBJ2-1, with D tentatively TRBD1 or TRBD2 (6 bases each). V lost 5 bases and J lost 6, with 11 bases in between. The germline gives CDR1 SQVTM, CDR2 ANQGSEA. The CDR3 runs 12 residues. CDR3 sequence (DNA): TGCAGCGTTACCAGGGGAGGCAATGAGCAGTTCTTC. Amino acid sequence: CSVTRGGNEQFF.

There are a few counts of this clone. This chain links TRBV18 with TRBJ2-1; 7 positions match TRBD2. Trimming at V came to 2 bases and at J to 6 bases, leaving 10 bases not matched to a gene. The CDR3 spans 16 residues. The germline gives CDR1 KGHSH, CDR2 LQKENI. Here the CDR3 reads CASSPGGVTSFNEQFF. The CDR3 DNA follows: TGTGCCAGCTCACCAGGGGGGGTGACAAGCTTCAATGAGCAGTTCTTC.

This chain uses TRBV30 with TRBJ2-6; TRBD2 might be the D (5 bases). V lost 2 bases and J lost 0, with 11 bases in between. The CDR3 contains 16 residues. Germline V lookup: CDR1 GTSNPN, CDR2 SVGIG (reference sequence). The CDR3 protein is CAWSFGRGSGANVLTF. The CDR3 bases are TGTGCCTGGAGTTTCGGACGGGGCTCTGGGGCCAACGTCCTGACTTTC.

CDR3 nucleotides: TGTGCCAGCAGTAGGGAGTACGGAGATACGCAGTATTTT. It translates to CASSREYGDTQYF. The chain joins TRBV2 to TRBJ2-3, with TRBD2 as a possible D gene (5 bases). In germline, CDR1 is SNHLY, CDR2 FYNNEI. V lost 5 bases, J lost 5 bases, and 11 bases lay in between. The CDR3 extends over 13 amino acids.

The chain employs TRBV29-1 and TRBJ1-1; D gene unclear. The CDR3 loop spans 13 amino acids. Per germline, CDR1 SQVTM and CDR2 ANQGSEA. The V end was cut by 3 bases, the J end by 6 bases, with 14 bases between. CDR3 amino acids: CSVELDGYAEAFF. CDR3 DNA sequence: TGCAGCGTTGAGCTAGACGGGTACGCTGAAGCTTTCTTT. Full variable domain (rest looked up from reference TRBV29-1 and TRBJ1-1): SAVISQKPSRDICQRGTSLTIQCQVDSQVTMMFWYRQQPGQSLTLIATANQGSEATYESGFVIDKFPISRPNLTFSTLTVSNMSPEDSSIYLCSVELDGYAEAFFGQGTRLTVV.

The chain combines TRBV15 with TRBJ2-3; the match to TRBD2 covers 10 bases. Germline loops: CDR1 LNHNV, CDR2 YYDKDF (reference sequence). Trimming at V came to 4 bases and at J to 7 bases, leaving 8 bases not matched to a gene. This CDR3 contains 15 residues. The CDR3 region is CATSMNLAGEYTQYF. The CDR3, as DNA: TGTGCCACCAGCATGAACCTAGCGGGAGAGTATACGCAGTATTTT.

The CDR3 DNA follows: TGCAGCGTGGGACCCGCATTAAGGGACACTGAAGCTTTCTTT. It translates to CSVGPALRDTEAFF. The chain combines TRBV29-1 with TRBJ1-1; possibly TRBD1 for D (5 bases). There are 14 residues in the CDR3. Trimming took 6 bases from V and 3 from J, leaving 17 bases between them. CDR1 and CDR2 from the germline V gene are SQVTM and ANQGSEA.

The chain couples TRBV27 to TRBJ2-7; D gene unclear. CDR3 length: 15 amino acids. CDR1 and CDR2 (germline): MNHEY, SMNVEV (reference sequence). Trimming shortened V by 3 bases and J by 2 bases, and 14 bases separated the two germline ends. CDR3 region: CASSFLGNAAYEQYF. The CDR3 DNA reads TGTGCCAGCAGTTTTCTCGGTAACGCTGCCTACGAGCAGTACTTC.

A few counts support this clone. This chain connects TRBV28 to TRBJ2-7; TRBD1 is a possible D gene (5 bases). The ends were cut back, 5 bases at V and 3 bases at J, with 20 bases in the middle. CDR1 is MDHEN, CDR2 SYDVKM, per germline. This CDR3 has 16 residues. The CDR3 spells CASSLRRAVVFYEQYF. The CDR3 DNA follows: TGTGCCAGCAGTCTACGCAGGGCGGTGGTTTTCTACGAGCAGTACTTC.

A remark on this clone: The same CDR3 can be traced to other DNA sequences in this sample. V and J are TRBV29-1 and TRBJ2-3; D remains ambiguous. Germline CDR1 is SQVTM and CDR2 is ANQGSEA. The CDR3 runs to 11 residues. V lost 1 base and J 4 bases, leaving 3 bases between the germline ends. CDR3 sequence: CSVEGADTQYF. The CDR3 DNA sequence: TGCAGCGTTGAAGGGGCAGATACGCAGTATTTT.

In its sample, this clone was seen a few times. V is TRBV29-1 and J is TRBJ2-1; 13 positions agree with TRBD2. CDR3 length equals 13 residues. V gave up 6 bases and J gave up 6 bases; unmatched junction bases: 2. Germline V gene data show CDR1 as SQVTM and CDR2 as ANQGSEA. The CDR3 is CSVTSGGANEQFF. The CDR3 region has the DNA TGCAGCGTAACTAGCGGGGGGGCCAATGAGCAGTTCTTC.

The chain links TRBV4-1 to TRBJ2-1, with TRBD2 matching over 10 bases. Germline V CDR1 and CDR2: MGHRA, YSYEKL. The trim removed 1 base at V and 8 bases at J, leaving 8 bases unmatched. This CDR3 has 16 residues. The CDR3 loop reads CASSQGTSGISDEQFF. The DNA for the CDR3 is TGCGCCAGCAGCCAAGGAACTAGCGGGATCAGCGATGAGCAGTTCTTC.

This clone was seen more than once but under ten times. This chain uses TRBV29-1 with TRBJ2-1; weak D call: TRBD1 (5 bases). Germline CDR1 is SQVTM and CDR2 is ANQGSEA. Trimming removed 4 bases from V and 9 bases from J, with 16 bases in between. The CDR3 consists of 13 residues. CDR3 sequence (DNA): TGCAGCGTTGTGGTAGGACAAGGCGGTGAGCAGTTCTTC. Translation: CSVVVGQGGEQFF.

V usage is TRBV5-1 and J usage is TRBJ2-2, with D unclear. The CDR3 consists of 14 residues. Looked up from germline, CDR1 is SGHRS and CDR2 is YFSETQ. With 5 bases removed from V and 4 bases from J, the gap between germline ends came to 12 bases. CDR3 sequence: CASSSRARTGELFF. In DNA form, the CDR3 reads TGCGCCAGCAGTAGTAGGGCTCGCACCGGGGAGCTGTTTTTT.

With respect to this clone: This CDR3 is also generated by other DNA sequences in the sample. The CDR3, as DNA: TGCAGCGTTGAGGGGGTAGAGACCCAGTACTTC. Protein: CSVEGVETQYF. The genes are TRBV29-1 and TRBJ2-5, with D possibly being TRBD1 or TRBD2 (5 bases each). With 3 bases removed from V and 4 bases from J, the gap between germline ends came to 6 bases. The CDR3 sequence is 11 residues long. Germline CDR1 is SQVTM and CDR2 is ANQGSEA.

This chain connects TRBV30 to TRBJ2-1; D gene unclear. Germline loops: CDR1 GTSNPN, CDR2 SVGIG (reference sequence). The CDR3 covers 12 residues. V was cut by 3 bases and J by 7 bases, with 10 bases left in between. CDR3 nucleotides: TGTGCCTGGAGCCCTGGTGATAATGAGCAGTTCTTC. This translates into CAWSPGDNEQFF.

The V and J genes are TRBV30 and TRBJ1-2; D ambiguous. The CDR3 has 14 amino acids. The germline V and J ends were trimmed by 1 base and 2 bases, with 11 bases remaining between them. The germline V gene encodes CDR1 GTSNPN and CDR2 SVGIG (reference sequence). The CDR3 nucleotides are TGTGCCTGGAGTGCAAATAAACGGAACTATGGCTACACCTTC. This codes for CAWSANKRNYGYTF.

V is TRBV29-1 and J is TRBJ2-3; 8 bases align to TRBD2. The V gene's germline CDR1 is SQVTM and CDR2 ANQGSEA. CDR3 length: 15 amino acids. V trimming: 4 bases; J trimming: 5 bases; junction bases outside the gene matches: 11. The CDR3 protein is CSVVRSGGGRDTQYF. The CDR3 DNA reads TGCAGCGTTGTGAGGAGCGGGGGCGGAAGAGATACGCAGTATTTT.

This clone has only a few counts. The gene calls are TRBV25-1 and TRBJ2-6; no reliable D call. The CDR3 extends over 13 amino acids. Trimming shortened V by 5 bases and J by 2 bases, and 4 bases separated the two germline ends. CDR1 is MGHDK and CDR2 is SYGVNS in the germline V gene. The CDR3: CASSTTGANVLTF. As DNA, the CDR3 is TGTGCCAGCAGTACAACTGGGGCCAACGTCCTGACTTTC.

The V and J genes are TRBV23-1 and TRBJ1-2; 12 bases map to TRBD1. TRBV23-1 is recorded as an ORF, its role being uncertain. J gave up 6 bases and V 2 bases, and 10 bases lay outside the gene matches. The CDR3 length is 17 residues. The CDR3 coding sequence is TGCGCCAGCAGTCAACACCACCGGGACAGGGGGCCCCATGGCTACACCTTC. Encoded protein: CASSQHHRDRGPHGYTF.

This clone was seen more than once but under ten times. The rearrangement links TRBV30 to TRBJ2-7; no firm D call. The CDR3 has 12 amino acids. Germline V gives CDR1 GTSNPN, CDR2 SVGIG (reference sequence). With 5 bases removed from V and 0 bases from J, the gap between germline ends came to 8 bases. This chain's CDR3 is CAWLRSSYEQYF. For the CDR3, the DNA is TGTGCCTGGTTAAGGAGCTCCTACGAGCAGTACTTC.